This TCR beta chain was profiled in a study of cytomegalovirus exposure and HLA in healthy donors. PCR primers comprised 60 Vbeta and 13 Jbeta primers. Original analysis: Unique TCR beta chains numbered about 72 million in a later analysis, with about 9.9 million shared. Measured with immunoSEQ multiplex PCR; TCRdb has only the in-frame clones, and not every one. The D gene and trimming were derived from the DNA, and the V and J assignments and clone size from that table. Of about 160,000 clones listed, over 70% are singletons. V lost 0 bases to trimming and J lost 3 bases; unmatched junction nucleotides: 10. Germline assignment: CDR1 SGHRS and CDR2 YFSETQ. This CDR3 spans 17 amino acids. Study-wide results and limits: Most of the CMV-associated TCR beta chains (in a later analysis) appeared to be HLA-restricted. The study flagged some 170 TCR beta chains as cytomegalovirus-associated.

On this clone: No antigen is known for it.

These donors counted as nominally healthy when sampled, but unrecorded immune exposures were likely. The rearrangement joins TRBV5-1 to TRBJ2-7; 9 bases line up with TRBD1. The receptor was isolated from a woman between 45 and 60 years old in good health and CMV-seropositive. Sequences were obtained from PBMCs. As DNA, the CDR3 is TGCGCCAGCAGCTTGGGGGGGGCCGGGACAGGGAACTACGAGCAGTACTTC. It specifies CASSLGGAGTGNYEQYF.